These T cell receptor beta chains were read from a single sample in a study of blood T cell repertoires in COVID-19. Sequencing was performed with immunoSEQ multiplex PCR; in TCRdb, only in-frame clones are kept and a portion is missing. Of 150,000 to 200,000 clones listed, about 77% are singletons. The sample comprised PBMCs or T cells enriched from blood (not recorded which). All receptors come from a woman aged 45-65 years with acute COVID-19. Each CDR3 is given with its conserved first and last residue. Each record gives: J gene, V gene, CDR3 protein.

>TRBJ1-2|TRBV25-1
CASRPQARNYGYTF
>TRBJ1-2|TRBV19
CASSRTGSGPNYGYTF
>TRBJ1-6|TRBV28
CASSLFDGGSPLHF
>TRBJ1-2|TRBV27
CASSPTNRDRDETNYGYTF
>TRBJ2-3|TRBV28
CASSSGSGDTQYF
>TRBJ2-1|TRBV3-1/TRBV3-2
CASSRGQFNEQFF
>TRBJ2-2|TRBV11-3
CASSKGQGHQRAGELFF
>TRBJ1-2|TRBV12-3/TRBV12-4
CASSLGSQDGYTF
>TRBJ2-3|TRBV10-3
CAISDRGVTDTQYF
>TRBJ1-1|TRBV6-5
CATLQGLNTEAFF
>TRBJ1-5|TRBV5-5
CASSFGHNSNQPQHF
>TRBJ1-1|TRBV14
CASSRQGVTEAFF
>TRBJ1-1|TRBV6-2/TRBV6-3
CASSPFSWNTEAFF
>TRBJ1-5|TRBV3-1/TRBV3-2
CASSPNPGGAGQPQHF
>TRBJ1-1|TRBV5-1
CASSPRGAVMNTEAFF
>TRBJ1-1|TRBV5-1
CASSLAIGGKRGQRTEAFF
>TRBJ2-5|TRBV6-4
CASSGTVYQETQYF
>TRBJ2-5|TRBV27
CASSLGQALQETQYF
>TRBJ1-2|TRBV19
CASSPHHRGDNYGYTF
>TRBJ1-2|TRBV28
CASSFPAGSFYGYTF